The rows below give T cell receptor beta chains drawn from one sample of a study of vaccination effects on CD4 cells after COVID-19. Repertoires were generated with immunoSEQ multiplex PCR, while TCRdb's copy carries only in-frame clones and drops some. Among 23,000 or so clones listed, 65% to 75% were seen once. Antigens for these TCRs are unknown. Here the sequenced sample was CD4+ T cells from PBMCs cultured with SARS-CoV-2 spike peptides, taken before COVID-19 vaccination. The receptors derive from a human donor who received a COVID-19 vaccine. Each CDR3 is given with its conserved first and last residue. A D gene is named only where the DNA matches it firmly. Rows may omit the clone size; those that give it use once, few, many or a size class.

d_call	cdr3_length	v_call	clone_size	j_call	cdr3_aa	cdr3_nt
-	14	TRBV27	-	TRBJ1-4	CASSYSLANEKLFF	TGTGCCAGCAGTTACAGTTTGGCTAATGAAAAACTGTTTTTT
TRBD1	15	TRBV6-2/TRBV6-3	few	TRBJ1-6	CASSDLQGTYSPLHF	TGTGCCAGCAGTGACCTACAGGGGACTTATTCACCCCTCCACTTT
-	15	TRBV3-1/TRBV3-2	-	TRBJ2-7	CASRQPPAGTYEQYF	TGTGCCAGCCGTCAACCCCCTGCCGGGACCTACGAGCAGTACTTC
TRBD1	15	TRBV5-1	-	TRBJ1-2	CASSRGQGLYYGYTF	TGCGCCAGCAGCAGAGGACAGGGGCTGTACTATGGCTACACCTTC
TRBD2	15	TRBV27	-	TRBJ2-1	CASSPLGRGGTEQFF	TGTGCCAGCAGTCCATTAGGGCGGGGGGGTACTGAGCAGTTCTTC
TRBD2	14	TRBV30	-	TRBJ2-3	CASQAGGGPDTQYF	TGTGCCTCGCAAGCGGGGGGTGGGCCAGATACGCAGTATTTT
-	16	TRBV10-3	-	TRBJ2-1	CAISESSGGTYNEQFF	TGTGCCATCAGTGAGTCTTCTGGCGGGACCTACAATGAGCAGTTCTTC
TRBD2	19	TRBV5-1	-	TRBJ2-1	CASSQGWQTGTSSYNEQFF	TGCGCCAGCAGCCAAGGGTGGCAGACCGGGACTAGCTCCTACAATGAGCAGTTCTTC
-	14	TRBV5-4	-	TRBJ2-1	CASSLEYRASEQFF	TGTGCCAGCAGCTTGGAATACAGGGCTAGTGAGCAGTTCTTC
TRBD2	18	TRBV11-2	-	TRBJ2-5	CASSLGRLAGGPRETQYF	TGTGCCAGCAGCTTAGGTCGGCTAGCGGGGGGGCCTAGGGAGACCCAGTACTTC
-	17	TRBV3-1/TRBV3-2	-	TRBJ1-6	CASSQAGQSSYNSPLHF	TGTGCCAGCAGCCAAGCCGGACAGAGCTCCTATAATTCACCCCTCCACTTT
-	13	TRBV7-9	-	TRBJ2-1	CASSLGQYNEQFF	TGTGCCAGCAGCTTAGGACAGTACAATGAGCAGTTCTTC
-	11	TRBV20-1	once	TRBJ1-1	CSASGQSGAFF	TGCAGTGCTAGCGGACAGTCTGGGGCTTTCTTT
-	20	TRBV3-1/TRBV3-2	-	TRBJ2-2	CASSPLSPTAQKWNTGELFF	TGTGCCAGCAGCCCTCTTTCGCCAACCGCTCAGAAATGGAACACCGGGGAGCTGTTTTTT
-	15	TRBV11-3	-	TRBJ2-5	CASSLDPTPQGTQYF	TGTGCCAGCAGCTTAGATCCTACTCCCCAAGGGACCCAGTACTTC
-	16	TRBV4-1	-	TRBJ2-1	CASSQVDMGLYNEQFF	TGCGCCAGCAGCCAAGTTGACATGGGGCTTTACAATGAGCAGTTCTTC
-	19	TRBV28	few	TRBJ1-5	CASSLEAKALRAGNQPQHF	TGTGCCAGCAGTTTGGAGGCAAAGGCCCTACGGGCGGGCAATCAGCCCCAGCATTTT
TRBD1	15	TRBV11-2	few	TRBJ1-2	CASSSNRGRMDGYTF	TGTGCCAGCAGCTCCAACAGGGGGCGAATGGATGGCTACACCTTC
TRBD2	14	TRBV6-5	-	TRBJ2-7	CASTRAGGTYEQYF	TGTGCCAGCACCCGAGCGGGGGGGACCTACGAGCAGTACTTC
TRBD1	15	TRBV7-8	-	TRBJ1-1	CASSLATGASTEAFF	TGTGCCAGCAGCTTGGCGACAGGGGCGAGTACTGAAGCTTTCTTT
TRBD2	15	TRBV10-3	-	TRBJ2-1	CAIGPPGLAGPEQFF	TGTGCCATCGGGCCCCCGGGACTAGCGGGGCCTGAGCAGTTCTTC
TRBD1	14	TRBV7-8	few	TRBJ2-7	CASSRDRAIREQYF	TGTGCCAGCAGCCGCGACAGGGCAATTCGCGAGCAGTACTTC
-	12	TRBV6-6	-	TRBJ2-7	CASSLQGHEQYF	TGTGCCAGCAGTTTACAGGGCCACGAGCAGTACTTC
-	14	TRBV7-9	-	TRBJ1-1	CASSLVGGNTEAFF	TGTGCCAGCAGCTTAGTAGGGGGGAACACTGAAGCTTTCTTT
-	14	TRBV18	-	TRBJ2-1	CASSPQASYNEQFF	TGTGCCAGCTCTCCGCAGGCCTCCTACAATGAGCAGTTCTTC
-	15	TRBV3-1/TRBV3-2	-	TRBJ2-7	CASSQGGGVSYEQYF	TGTGCCAGCAGCCAAGGGGGCGGGGTCTCCTACGAGCAGTACTTC
-	12	TRBV6-1	few	TRBJ1-2	CASSEEFYGYTF	TGTGCCAGCAGTGAAGAGTTCTATGGCTACACCTTC
-	15	TRBV5-1	-	TRBJ1-2	CASSSSGTLNYGYTF	TGCGCCAGCAGCTCTAGCGGGACACTTAACTATGGCTACACCTTC
-	15	TRBV18	-	TRBJ1-6	CASSPGQGSSSPLHF	TGTGCCAGCTCACCAGGTCAGGGGTCGAGTTCACCCCTCCACTTT
TRBD2	15	TRBV19	-	TRBJ2-5	CASSRGLAGIETQYF	TGTGCCAGTAGTAGGGGACTAGCGGGGATCGAGACCCAGTACTTC
-	16	TRBV27	-	TRBJ1-4	CASSPSTSWGPEKLFF	TGTGCCAGCAGTCCGTCGACGTCCTGGGGACCTGAAAAACTGTTTTTT
-	11	TRBV10-3	once	TRBJ2-7	CAIWDTYEQYF	TGTGCCATCTGGGACACCTACGAGCAGTACTTC
-	15	TRBV5-6	-	TRBJ1-2	CASSFDFSGNYGYTF	TGTGCCAGCAGCTTTGATTTCTCGGGGAACTATGGCTACACCTTC
-	13	TRBV9	-	TRBJ2-2	CASSGQPTGELFF	TGTGCCAGCAGCGGACAGCCCACCGGGGAGCTGTTTTTT
-	15	TRBV6-1	-	TRBJ2-7	CASSEQEGGSSVQYF	TGTGCCAGCAGTGAACAGGAAGGTGGTAGTTCGGTGCAGTACTTC
TRBD1	17	TRBV25-1	-	TRBJ1-2	CASSSGQHNSPNYGYTF	TGTGCCAGCAGTTCGGGACAGCACAACTCTCCTAACTATGGCTACACCTTC
-	15	TRBV3-1/TRBV3-2	-	TRBJ2-7	CASSQARGLSYEQYF	TGTGCCAGCAGCCAAGCCCGGGGACTTTCCTACGAGCAGTACTTC
TRBD2	14	TRBV7-8	-	TRBJ2-7	CASSSLAGGGEQYF	TGTGCCAGCAGCTCCCTAGCGGGGGGCGGGGAGCAGTACTTC
TRBD2	16	TRBV14	-	TRBJ2-3	CASSQTSGTYTDTQYF	TGTGCCAGCAGCCAAACTAGCGGAACCTACACAGATACGCAGTATTTT
TRBD2	19	TRBV13	-	TRBJ2-3	CASSPPWASGGSSTDTQYF	TGTGCCAGCAGCCCCCCCTGGGCTAGCGGGGGGTCTAGCACAGATACGCAGTATTTT
-	14	TRBV5-1	-	TRBJ2-7	CASSLDGGGYEQYF	TGCGCCAGCAGCTTGGACGGGGGTGGCTACGAGCAGTACTTC
-	13	TRBV5-1	few	TRBJ1-3	CASSLGPRDTIYF	TGCGCCAGCAGCTTGGGTCCGAGGGATACCATATATTTT
TRBD2	16	TRBV10-1	-	TRBJ2-5	CASSEKVAGGWETQYF	TGCGCCAGCAGTGAGAAGGTGGCGGGAGGTTGGGAGACCCAGTACTTC